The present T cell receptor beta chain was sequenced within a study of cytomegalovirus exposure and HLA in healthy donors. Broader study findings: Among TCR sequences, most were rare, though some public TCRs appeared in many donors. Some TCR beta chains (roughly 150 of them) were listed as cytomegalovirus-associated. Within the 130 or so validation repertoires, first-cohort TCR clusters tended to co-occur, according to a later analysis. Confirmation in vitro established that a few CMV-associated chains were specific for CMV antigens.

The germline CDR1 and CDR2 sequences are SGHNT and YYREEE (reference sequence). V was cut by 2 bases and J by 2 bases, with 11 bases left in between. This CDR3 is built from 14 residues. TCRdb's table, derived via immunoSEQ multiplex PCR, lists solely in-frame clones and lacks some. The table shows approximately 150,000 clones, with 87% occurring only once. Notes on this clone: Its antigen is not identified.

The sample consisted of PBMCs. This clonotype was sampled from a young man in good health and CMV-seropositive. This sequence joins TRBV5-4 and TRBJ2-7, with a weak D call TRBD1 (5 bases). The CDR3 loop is CASSFQGTAYEQYF. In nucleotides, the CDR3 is TGTGCCAGCAGCTTTCAGGGTACAGCCTACGAGCAGTACTTC.